This T cell receptor beta chain was documented in a study of blood T cell repertoires in COVID-19. The overall study: Sources were T cells, B-cell-depleted T cells, or PBMCs; the material itself was cDNA or gDNA.

V gave up 4 bases and J gave up 7 bases; unmatched junction bases: 2. This CDR3 has 14 residues. Germline V gene lookup returns CDR1 SGHAT and CDR2 FQNNGV. Using immunoSEQ multiplex PCR, the repertoire was profiled, and TCRdb retains in-frame clones only, with some absent. The top ten clones hold about 4.4% of a sample with 200,000 to 250,000 clones, 82% of them seen once. The count of this clone is one. The sample comprised peripheral blood. The clonotype was recovered from a woman aged 70-85 years with acute or convalescent COVID-19. This chain links TRBV11-2 with TRBJ1-6; 9 bases agree with TRBD1. The CDR3 nucleotides read TGTGCCAGCAGCTACGGGACAGGGAATTCACCCCTCCACTTT. Translating gives CASSYGTGNSPLHF.